Detailed here is one T cell receptor (beta chain). These data originate in a study of blood T cell repertoires in COVID-19. Study as a whole: T cells, B-cell-depleted T cells, or PBMCs supplied cDNA or gDNA.

The CDR3 length is 15 residues. Germline loops: CDR1 MGHRA, CDR2 YSYEKL. Unmatched junction bases numbered 4, after V lost 0 bases and J lost 8 bases. Sequencing was performed with immunoSEQ multiplex PCR; in TCRdb, only in-frame clones are kept and a portion is missing. The table includes approximately 260,000 clones, around 90% detected once. This clonotype was sampled from a woman in her thirties or forties with acute or convalescent COVID-19. This chain connects TRBV4-1 to TRBJ2-1; 10 nucleotides match TRBD2. What was sequenced was peripheral blood. Here the CDR3 reads CASSQESGGAYEQFF. As DNA, the CDR3 is TGCGCCAGCAGCCAAGAAAGCGGGGGGGCATATGAGCAGTTCTTC.